What follows are 11 T cell receptor beta chains derived from one specimen sequenced in a study of cytomegalovirus exposure and HLA in healthy donors. The PCR employed 60 Vbeta primers together with 13 Jbeta primers. TCRdb keeps only in-frame clones here, not all; method: immunoSEQ multiplex PCR. The sample yields 120,000 or so clones, approximately 80% seen once. Sequenced sample: PBMCs. The receptors come from a woman between 55 and 75 years old in good health and CMV-seropositive.

This clone has more than one count but fewer than ten. The chain links TRBV18 to TRBJ2-1; TRBD1 agrees at 7 bases. The V gene's germline CDR1 is KGHSH and CDR2 LQKENI. The length of the CDR3 is 15 residues. With V trimmed by 0 bases and J by 7 bases, 6 bases remained unmatched. The CDR3: CASSPPGQMGNEQFF. DNA of the CDR3: TGTGCCAGCTCACCACCGGGACAGATGGGGAATGAGCAGTTCTTC.

This clone was seen a few times. CDR3 DNA: TGCGCCAGCAGCCGAGCTGGCGGGCGGGTGTACACAGATACGCAGTATTTT. This codes for CASSRAGGRVYTDTQYF. The J gene is TRBJ2-3, the V gene TRBV4-1; perhaps TRBD2 as D (5 bases). CDR1 MGHRA and CDR2 YSYEKL come from the germline V gene. V lost 4 bases and J 2 bases, leaving 19 bases between the germline ends. This CDR3 has 17 residues.

The V gene is TRBV5-1, the J gene TRBJ2-1; D is perhaps TRBD2 (6 bases). The length of the CDR3 is 15 residues. Trimming removed 3 bases at V and 5 bases at J, with 15 bases between. From germline, CDR1 is SGHRS and CDR2 YFSETQ. The CDR3 coding sequence is TGCGCCAGCAGCTCGGGGGACCTCATACACAATGAGCAGTTCTTC. It specifies CASSSGDLIHNEQFF. The entire variable domain, with the rest obtained from reference TRBV5-1 and TRBJ2-1, is as follows: KAGVTQTPRYLIKTRGQQVTLSCSPISGHRSVSWYQQTPGQGLQFLFEYFSETQRNKGNFPGRFSGRQFSNSRSEMNVSTLELGDSALYLCASSSGDLIHNEQFFGPGTRLTVL.

The CDR3 nucleotides are TGTGCCAGCAAAACCTTGGGGGCCTATGGCTACACCTTC. Encoded protein: CASKTLGAYGYTF. The chain has TRBV27 and TRBJ1-2; a weak D match, TRBD1 (6 bases). In germline, CDR1 is MNHEY, CDR2 SMNVEV (reference sequence). V dropped 7 bases and J dropped 4 bases, with 13 bases sitting between them. CDR3 length: 13 residues.

About this clone: This specimen includes other DNA sequences encoding the same CDR3. The chain couples TRBV7-8 to TRBJ1-5; D gene uncertain. Germline assignment: CDR1 SGHVS and CDR2 FQNEAQ. V shed 6 bases and J shed 1 base, with 13 bases lying between them. This CDR3 is 15 amino acids long. The CDR3 spells CASSAARLSNQPQHF. In DNA form, the CDR3 reads TGTGCCAGCAGTGCGGCGCGTCTGAGCAATCAGCCCCAGCATTTT.

The table lists this clone with a few counts. V gene TRBV30 combines with J gene TRBJ1-4; weak D call: TRBD1 (5 bases). CDR1 is GTSNPN, CDR2 SVGIG, per germline (reference sequence). The length of the CDR3 is 16 residues. The V end was cut by 2 bases, the J end by 3 bases, with 16 bases between. CDR3 in amino acids: CAWSSPQQVSNEKLFF. As DNA, the CDR3 is TGTGCCTGGAGTTCTCCGCAACAGGTGTCTAATGAAAAACTGTTTTTT. The full variable domain, rest sourced from reference TRBV30 and TRBJ1-4, is SQTIHQWPATLVQPVGSPLSLECTVEGTSNPNLYWYRQAAGRGLQLLFYSVGIGQISSEVPQNLSASRPQDRQFILSSKKLLLSDSGFYLCAWSSPQQVSNEKLFFGSGTQLSVL.

CDR3 residues: CSVDPQGTGETQYF. The CDR3 DNA is TGCAGCGTTGACCCCCAGGGGACGGGGGAGACCCAGTACTTC. V is TRBV29-1 and J is TRBJ2-5, with a possible D match to TRBD1 (6 bases). This CDR3 region has 14 residues. V lost 3 bases, J lost 5 bases, and 16 bases lay in between. From germline, CDR1 is SQVTM and CDR2 ANQGSEA. The variable domain in full, completed from reference TRBV29-1 and TRBJ2-5, reads SAVISQKPSRDICQRGTSLTIQCQVDSQVTMMFWYRQQPGQSLTLIATANQGSEATYESGFVIDKFPISRPNLTFSTLTVSNMSPEDSSIYLCSVDPQGTGETQYFGPGTRLLVL.

V and J are TRBV30 and TRBJ1-2; perhaps TRBD1 as D (6 bases). CDR3 length: 15 amino acids. Trimming took 5 bases from V and 3 from J, leaving 19 bases between them. Germline CDR1 reads GTSNPN; CDR2 reads SVGIG (reference sequence). The CDR3 is CAWVRKDRTYYGYTF. In DNA form, the CDR3 reads TGTGCCTGGGTCAGAAAAGACAGGACGTACTATGGCTACACCTTC.

The chain couples TRBV27 to TRBJ2-7; D is undetermined. Germline assignment: CDR1 MNHEY and CDR2 SMNVEV (reference sequence). Trimming shortened V by 2 bases and J by 3 bases, and 11 bases separated the two germline ends. The CDR3 is made up of 14 amino acids. CDR3 region: CASSLIPGDYEQYF. The CDR3 nucleotides read TGTGCCAGCAGTTTAATCCCCGGAGACTACGAGCAGTACTTC.

The chain has TRBV5-4 and TRBJ1-2; 9 bases are shared with TRBD1. Germline assignment: CDR1 SGHNT and CDR2 YYREEE (reference sequence). This CDR3 contains 13 residues. V lost 2 bases to trimming and J lost 4 bases; unmatched junction nucleotides: 0. This chain's CDR3 is CASSLQGAYGYTF. DNA for the CDR3: TGTGCCAGCAGCTTACAGGGGGCCTATGGCTACACCTTC.

The chain employs TRBV5-5 and TRBJ2-2; the match to TRBD2 covers 8 bases. The CDR3 totals 14 residues. The V and J ends lost 5 bases and 6 bases, in that order; junction bases with no gene match: 6. Germline V lookup: CDR1 SGHKS, CDR2 YYEKEE (reference sequence). DNA of the CDR3: TGTGCCAGCAGACCAGCGGGAGCGCCCGGGGAGCTGTTTTTT. Translation gives CASRPAGAPGELFF.